Following are 18 T cell receptor beta chains from one sample sequenced in a study of OX40 agonist ivuxolimab in advanced cancers. TCRdb's table, derived via immunoSEQ multiplex PCR, lists solely in-frame clones and lacks some. The repertoire consists of roughly 69,000 clones, with roughly nine tenths occurring once and the leading ten covering around 4.2%. The material sequenced was CD4+ or CD8+ T cells sorted from blood, taken in a trial of the OX40 agonist ivuxolimab. These TCRs come from an adult with an advanced solid tumor such as melanoma, head and neck, liver or kidney cancer.

The V gene is TRBV6-1, the J gene TRBJ1-2, with D unclear. The CDR3 spans 14 residues. Trimming stripped 6 bases from V and 1 base from J, with 12 bases between. In germline, CDR1 is MNHNS, CDR2 SASEGT. The CDR3 nucleotides are TGTGCCAGCAGCCCCCGGGCATTTAACTATGGCTACACCTTC. Translated, it gives CASSPRAFNYGYTF.

The chain couples TRBV27 to TRBJ2-6; the D gene is possibly TRBD2 (6 bases). Germline V gives CDR1 MNHEY, CDR2 SMNVEV (reference sequence). This CDR3 comprises 16 residues. Trimming took 4 bases from V and 2 from J, leaving 12 bases between them. The CDR3 sequence is CASSSGPGAGANVLTF. The CDR3 nucleotides are TGTGCCAGCAGTTCGGGCCCGGGGGCTGGGGCCAACGTCCTGACTTTC. Together with reference TRBV27 and TRBJ2-6, the CDR3 gives the full variable domain: EAQVTQNPRYLITVTGKKLTVTCSQNMNHEYMSWYRQDPGLGLRQIYYSMNVEVTDKGDVPEGYKVSRKEKRNFPLILESPSPNQTSLYFCASSSGPGAGANVLTFGAGSRLTVL.

The V and J genes are TRBV4-3 and TRBJ2-1, with 7 bases matching TRBD1. The CDR3 contains 17 residues. The V and J ends lost 0 bases and 1 base, in that order; junction bases with no gene match: 6. Germline V lookup: CDR1 LGHNA, CDR2 YSLEER. CDR3 sequence: CASSQDRSQGSYNEQFF. CDR3 sequence (DNA): TGCGCCAGCAGCCAAGATAGGTCACAGGGGTCCTACAATGAGCAGTTCTTC.

The chain recombines TRBV7-9 with TRBJ2-3, with 10 bases lining up with TRBD2. In germline, CDR1 is SEHNR, CDR2 FQNEAQ (reference sequence). The CDR3 has 14 amino acids. V lost 1 base to trimming and J lost 8 bases; unmatched junction nucleotides: 3. The CDR3 nucleotides are TGTGCCAGCAGCTTAGGATCTAGCGGGGGTACGCAGTATTTT. Its protein product is CASSLGSSGGTQYF. The whole variable domain, filled in from reference TRBV7-9 and TRBJ2-3, reads DTGVSQNPRHKITKRGQNVTFRCDPISEHNRLYWYRQTLGQGPEFLTYFQNEAQLEKSRLLSDRFSAERPKGSFSTLEIQRTEQGDSAMYLCASSLGSSGGTQYFGPGTRLTVL.

The V and J genes are TRBV2 and TRBJ1-2; D perhaps matches TRBD1 (5 bases). From germline, CDR1 is SNHLY and CDR2 FYNNEI. The V gene lost 4 bases and the J gene lost 13 bases, with 22 bases spanning the gap. The CDR3 contains 14 residues. Here the CDR3 DNA reads TGTGCCAGCAGTGTAGGGGCATATGATTTGGCGCGCACCTTC. This codes for CASSVGAYDLARTF.

The V and J genes are TRBV27 and TRBJ1-4; D unresolved. V gave up 6 bases and J gave up 5 bases, with 7 bases separating them. CDR1 and CDR2 from the germline V gene are MNHEY and SMNVEV (reference sequence). This CDR3 region has 12 residues. CDR3 nucleotides: TGTGCCAGCAGGAAACCCAATGAAAAACTGTTTTTT. As protein: CASRKPNEKLFF.

This chain joins TRBV10-3 and TRBJ1-1; D is perhaps TRBD1 (5 bases). Looked up from germline, CDR1 is ENHRY and CDR2 is SYGVKD. V lost 3 bases, J lost 0 bases, and 8 bases lay in between. The length of the CDR3 is 14 residues. The CDR3 loop is CAISDREMNTEAFF. The CDR3 DNA follows: TGTGCCATCAGTGACAGGGAAATGAACACTGAAGCTTTCTTT.

A remark on this clone: Other DNA sequences of this sample code for an identical CDR3. The chain combines TRBV4-1 with TRBJ2-7; 7 nucleotides agree with TRBD1. This CDR3 spans 14 amino acids. In germline, CDR1 is MGHRA, CDR2 YSYEKL. The CDR3 DNA sequence: TGTGCCAGCAGCCAACGGACAGGCCCCTACGAGCAGTACGTC. Translated, it gives CASSQRTGPYEQYV.

The V gene is TRBV2, the J gene TRBJ2-1; 10 bases line up with TRBD2. The CDR3 runs to 17 residues. The V gene's germline CDR1 is SNHLY and CDR2 FYNNEI. V lost 7 bases and J lost 3; bases outside the gene matches: 12. CDR3 in DNA: TGTGCCAGCACCGGGACTAGCGCTCATCCCGTCTACAATGAGCAGTTCTTC. Amino acid sequence: CASTGTSAHPVYNEQFF.

The chain has TRBV9 and TRBJ1-5; D remains ambiguous. The CDR3 totals 14 residues. Per the germline V gene, CDR1 is SGDLS and CDR2 is YYNGEE. The V and J ends lost 4 bases and 1 base respectively, with 9 bases between them. The CDR3 loop reads CASSLGLSNQPQHF. The DNA for the CDR3 is TGTGCCAGCAGCCTAGGCCTAAGCAATCAGCCCCAGCATTTT. Together with reference TRBV9 and TRBJ1-5, the CDR3 gives the full variable domain: DSGVTQTPKHLITATGQRVTLRCSPRSGDLSVYWYQQSLDQGLQFLIQYYNGEERAKGNILERFSAQQFPDLHSELNLSSLELGDSALYFCASSLGLSNQPQHFGDGTRLSIL.

This clone showed up just once. The chain couples TRBV9 to TRBJ2-3; D might be TRBD2 (5 bases). Between the trimmed V and J ends, which lost 7 bases and 0 bases, there was a span of 18 bases. There are 16 residues in the CDR3. Germline CDR1 SGDLS, CDR2 YYNGEE. The CDR3 loop reads CASSLALFASTDTQYF. In nucleotides, the CDR3 is TGTGCCAGCTCTCTAGCCCTATTCGCTAGCACAGATACGCAGTATTTT.

The chain is built from TRBV7-9 and TRBJ2-3, with TRBD1 identical over 8 bases. The length of the CDR3 is 16 residues. Trimming took 2 bases from V and 2 from J; bases not matched to a gene: 6. Germline V CDR1 and CDR2: SEHNR, FQNEAQ (reference sequence). This CDR3 is CASSLFSGGLTDTQYF. CDR3 DNA: TGTGCCAGCAGCTTATTTTCAGGGGGCCTCACAGATACGCAGTATTTT.

The chain has TRBV19 and TRBJ2-7, with D possibly matching TRBD2 (5 bases). This CDR3 contains 13 residues. Trimming pared 3 bases from V and 3 bases from J, leaving 9 bases between. CDR1 is LNHDA, CDR2 SQIVND, per germline (reference sequence). The CDR3 here is CASSIGRGYEQYF. In DNA form, the CDR3 reads TGTGCCAGTAGTATTGGTCGGGGCTACGAGCAGTACTTC.

CDR3 coding DNA: TGTGCCAGCAGTGAACTGGGACCCATAGAGACCCAGTACTTC. As protein: CASSELGPIETQYF. The V and J genes are TRBV6-1 and TRBJ2-5; the D gene could be TRBD1 or TRBD2 (5 bases each). The CDR3 extends over 14 amino acids. The V gene's germline CDR1 is MNHNS and CDR2 SASEGT. Trimming left V 2 bases short and J 4 bases short, with 11 bases between.

V usage is TRBV28 and J usage is TRBJ1-2; 9 nucleotides match TRBD1. The CDR3 loop spans 16 amino acids. Germline loops: CDR1 MDHEN, CDR2 SYDVKM. V was pared by 8 bases and J by 5 bases, with 15 bases of the junction left unmatched. CDR3 nucleotides: TGTGCCAGCGGAAGCGGCACAGGGGGCGCGTTGTATGGCTACACCTTC. Its translation is CASGSGTGGALYGYTF.

J is TRBJ2-7 and V is TRBV25-1, with D hard to call. The V gene's germline CDR1 is MGHDK and CDR2 SYGVNS. The V end was cut by 3 bases, the J end by 4 bases, with 4 bases between. The CDR3 spans 11 residues. DNA of the CDR3: TGTGCCAGCAGTGAGGGGTACGAGCAGTACTTC. This gives the protein CASSEGYEQYF.

This chain uses TRBV10-1 with TRBJ1-1; the match to TRBD1 covers 9 bases. Germline loops: CDR1 WNHNN, CDR2 SYGVQD (reference sequence). This CDR3 has 14 amino acids. Trimming removed 6 bases from V and 5 bases from J; junction bases left unmatched: 7. CDR3 DNA sequence: TGCGCCAGCAGCGGACAGGGGAAGGGAACTGAAGCTTTCTTT. Protein: CASSGQGKGTEAFF.

The chain couples TRBV7-9 to TRBJ1-1; no definite D call. Looked up from germline, CDR1 is SEHNR and CDR2 is FQNEAQ (reference sequence). The ends were cut back, 1 base at V and 4 bases at J, with 13 bases in the middle. The CDR3 spans 15 residues. As DNA, the CDR3 is TGTGCCAGCAGCTTAGTCCCAGACGACCTCACTGAAGCTTTCTTT. This sequence encodes CASSLVPDDLTEAFF.